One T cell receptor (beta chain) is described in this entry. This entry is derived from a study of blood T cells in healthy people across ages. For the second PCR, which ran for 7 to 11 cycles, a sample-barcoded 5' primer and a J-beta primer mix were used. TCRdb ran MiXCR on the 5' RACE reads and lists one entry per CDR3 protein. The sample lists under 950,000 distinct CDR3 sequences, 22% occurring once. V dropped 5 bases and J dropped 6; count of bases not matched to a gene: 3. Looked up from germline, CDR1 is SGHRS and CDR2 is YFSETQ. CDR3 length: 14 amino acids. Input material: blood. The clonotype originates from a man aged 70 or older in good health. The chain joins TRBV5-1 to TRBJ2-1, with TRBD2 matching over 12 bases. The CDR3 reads CASRTSGSSNEQFF. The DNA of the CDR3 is TGCGCCAGCAGGACTAGCGGGAGTAGCAATGAGCAGTTCTTC.